The entry that follows covers one T cell receptor beta chain sequence. The sample belongs to a study of T cell responses to AZD1222 COVID-19 vaccine. Some clones are missing from TCRdb's copy, which holds only in-frame ones; the method was immunoSEQ multiplex PCR. The sample has about 150,000 clones; about nine tenths are singletons. Sequencing used peripheral blood, obtained on day 0 of AZD1222 vaccination. The clonotype comes from an adult in good health.

The CDR3, as DNA: TGTGCCAGCAGCGAAGGCCCAGGGTGGGGTGAGCAGTTCTTC. Translated: CASSEGPGWGEQFF. This chain uses TRBV7-2 with TRBJ2-1, with a tentative D call TRBD1 (5 bases). The V end was cut by 5 bases, the J end by 9 bases, with 17 bases between. The CDR3 has 14 amino acids. From germline, CDR1 is SGHTA and CDR2 FQGNSA. Full variable domain (missing parts from reference TRBV7-2 and TRBJ2-1): GAGVSQSPSNKVTEKGKDVELRCDPISGHTALYWYRQSLGQGLEFLIYFQGNSAPDKSGLPSDRFSAERTGGSVSTLTIQRTQQEDSAVYLCASSEGPGWGEQFFGPGTRLTVL.